These 32 T cell receptor beta chains were all obtained from the same sample, sequenced in a study of blood T cells in healthy people across ages. A second roughly 7 to 11 cycle PCR used barcoded and J-beta primers. TCRdb reprocessed the 5' RACE reads with MiXCR, giving one entry per CDR3 protein. The repertoire holds around 1,000,000 distinct CDR3 sequences, with roughly 24% as singletons. These data were also reused for a study on T cells of mothers and their children.

The sequencing sample was made of blood. These receptors were collected from a girl aged 2 to 10 in good health.

J is TRBJ2-5 and V is TRBV5-1; the D gene is possibly TRBD2 (6 bases). The DNA end is a closer match to TRBJ2-7, so the J assignment may be wrong. Germline CDR1 SGHRS, CDR2 YFSETQ. The CDR3 is 14 amino acids. The CDR3 here is CASSMASGGYEQYF. The CDR3 bases are TGCGCCAGCAGCATGGCCTCCGGGGGCTACGAGCAGTACTTC.

The sample holds a few counts of this clonotype. The genes are TRBV7-9 and TRBJ1-1; 9 positions agree with TRBD1. V trimming: 3 bases; J trimming: 0 bases; junction bases outside the gene matches: 11. The CDR3 extends over 18 amino acids. Germline CDR1 reads SEHNR; CDR2 reads FQNEAQ (reference sequence). The CDR3 DNA is TGTGCCAGCAGCTTCCCGATCCACCGGGACAGGGTGAACACTGAAGCTTTCTTT. It is translated as CASSFPIHRDRVNTEAFF.

The sample holds a few counts of this clonotype. The rearrangement links TRBV11-3 to TRBJ2-1; weak D call: TRBD2 (6 bases). The CDR3 has 18 residues. The V gene's germline CDR1 is SGHNT and CDR2 YENEEA. V was shortened by 1 base and J by 5 bases, with 21 bases between the two germline ends. Written as DNA, the CDR3 is TGTGCCAGCAGCTTAGCCCTCATGGGGCGGGGAGGAAACAATGAGCAGTTCTTC. Its translation: CASSLALMGRGGNNEQFF.

This clonotype was counted a few times. The gene calls are TRBV28 and TRBJ2-6, with 8 positions matching TRBD2. V dropped 5 bases and J dropped 2; count of bases not matched to a gene: 5. The CDR3 length is 16 residues. Germline V gene lookup returns CDR1 MDHEN and CDR2 SYDVKM. Here the CDR3 reads CASSHPTSAGANVLTF. The CDR3 nucleotides read TGTGCCAGCAGTCACCCGACTAGCGCTGGGGCCAACGTCCTGACTTTC. Full variable domain (missing parts from reference TRBV28 and TRBJ2-6): DVKVTQSSRYLVKRTGEKVFLECVQDMDHENMFWYRQDPGLGLRLIYFSYDVKMKEKGDIPEGYSVSREKKERFSLILESASTNQTSMYLCASSHPTSAGANVLTFGAGSRLTVL.

The chain recombines TRBV12-3 or TRBV12-4 with TRBJ2-2; 7 nucleotides match TRBD1. After removal of 7 bases from V and 7 bases from J, the junction contained 6 bases not matched to a gene. The CDR3 runs 13 residues. The CDR3 loop reads CASTRRTGGELFF. CDR3 bases: TGTGCCAGCACTCGACGGACAGGCGGGGAGCTGTTTTTT.

This chain uses TRBV6-5 with TRBJ2-5; 8 positions agree with TRBD2. The better agreement between TRBJ2-7 and the DNA end casts doubt on the J call. This CDR3 contains 13 residues. Germline V gene data show CDR1 as MNHEY and CDR2 as SVGAGI. CDR3 loop: CASHGTSGYEQYF. The CDR3 region has the DNA TGTGCCAGCCACGGGACTAGTGGCTACGAGCAGTACTTC.

This sequence joins TRBV12-3 or TRBV12-4 and TRBJ2-3; D might be TRBD1 (7 bases). V lost 6 bases and J 4 bases, leaving 17 bases between the germline ends. The CDR3 runs 15 residues. CDR3 nucleotides: TGTGCCAGCAGCGATACAGGGGCTAGCGCAGATACGCAGTATTTT. Its protein is CASSDTGASADTQYF.

This clonotype was seen only a few times. The chain links TRBV6-2 or TRBV6-3 to TRBJ2-1, with D hard to call. The V and J ends lost 2 bases and 9 bases respectively, with 11 bases between them. Per germline, CDR1 MNHEY and CDR2 SVGEGT. The CDR3 covers 13 residues. CDR3 residues: CASSYRVVGEQFF. CDR3 bases: TGTGCCAGCAGTTACCGAGTGGTTGGTGAGCAGTTCTTC.

The chain recombines TRBV10-3 with TRBJ2-5; 7 bases agree with TRBD2. The J call is doubtful: the DNA matches TRBJ2-1 better. The CDR3 is made up of 20 amino acids. CDR1 and CDR2 from the germline V gene are ENHRY and SYGVKD. CDR3 DNA sequence: TGTGCCATCAGAGATCTAGCGGCCTCGAGGGCCGGGGACCCTTCCAATGAGCAGTTCTTC. Translating it yields CAIRDLAASRAGDPSNEQFF.

This clonotype was detected a few times. The gene calls are TRBV29-1 and TRBJ2-1; TRBD1 matches at 10 bases. V trimming: 5 bases; J trimming: 7 bases; junction bases outside the gene matches: 8. The CDR3 is made up of 14 amino acids. Germline V gene sequence: CDR1 SQVTM, CDR2 ANQGSEA. Here the CDR3 reads CSVFGDRGQNEQFF. Here the CDR3 DNA reads TGCAGCGTTTTTGGGGACAGGGGCCAAAATGAGCAGTTCTTC.

Note on this clonotype: Compared with germline, one end of the junction differs, possibly owing to a read error. The J gene is TRBJ2-5, the V gene TRBV7-9; D is undetermined. Germline CDR1 SEHNR, CDR2 FQNEAQ (reference sequence). There are 15 residues in the CDR3. The chain's CDR3 is CASSLAQAYQETQYF. As DNA, the CDR3 is TGTGCCAGCAGCTTAGCCCAAGCATACCAGGAGACCCAGTACTTC.

This clonotype was counted between two and nine times. The genes are TRBV7-2 and TRBJ2-3; 7 nucleotides line up with TRBD1. With V trimmed by 1 base and J by 6 bases, 16 bases remained unmatched. The CDR3 totals 18 residues. CDR1 SGHTA and CDR2 FQGNSA come from the germline V gene. DNA of the CDR3: TGTGCCAGCAGCTTAGAGGGACAGTCGTTGGGTACGTGGGATACGCAGTATTTT. It yields the protein CASSLEGQSLGTWDTQYF.

This rearrangement joins TRBV29-1 to TRBJ2-3; D remains unclear. V lost 5 bases and J lost 1, with 10 bases in between. Germline V gene lookup returns CDR1 SQVTM and CDR2 ANQGSEA. CDR3 length equals 13 residues. CDR3 bases: TGCAGCGTTCCCCTAAAGGGCACAGATACGCAGTATTTT. It yields the protein CSVPLKGTDTQYF.

This sequence joins TRBV15 and TRBJ1-2, with D possibly TRBD1 on 6 matching bases. This CDR3 region has 16 residues. The germline V gene encodes CDR1 LNHNV and CDR2 YYDKDF (reference sequence). Trimming left V 0 bases short and J 8 bases short, with 19 bases between. The CDR3 DNA is TGTGCCACCAGCAGAGAGTTTCAGCCAGGGGTCGGCGGCTACACCTTC. Encoded protein: CATSREFQPGVGGYTF.

The CDR3 DNA is TGTGCCAGCACCCAGACAGAAACCTACGAGCAGTACTTC. It specifies CASTQTETYEQYF. The chain carries TRBV11-3 and TRBJ2-7; a possible D gene is TRBD1 (5 bases). Trimming left V 7 bases short and J 2 bases short, with 12 bases between. In germline, CDR1 is SGHNT, CDR2 YENEEA. CDR3 length: 13 amino acids.

The rearrangement joins TRBV12-3 or TRBV12-4 to TRBJ2-6, with 7 bases lining up with TRBD1. With V trimmed by 5 bases and J by 2 bases, 6 bases remained unmatched. The CDR3 is 16 amino acids. The CDR3 DNA sequence: TGTGCCAGCAGTGGGTACAGGGGAACTGGGGCCAACGTCCTGACTTTC. It encodes CASSGYRGTGANVLTF.

V is TRBV7-3 and J is TRBJ2-1; 8 nucleotides align to TRBD2. The trim removed 9 bases at V and 0 bases at J, leaving 7 bases unmatched. The CDR3 has 15 residues. In germline, CDR1 is SGHTA, CDR2 FQGTGA. CDR3 in DNA: TGTGCCAGAGGTCCGGGGGGGAGCTCCTACAATGAGCAGTTCTTC. It is translated as CARGPGGSSYNEQFF.

This clonotype was found a few times. The chain is built from TRBV6-8 and TRBJ2-7, with 12 bases identical to TRBD1. The germline CDR1 and CDR2 sequences are MNHGY and SAAAGT. This CDR3 has 18 residues. Trimming at V came to 8 bases and at J to 2 bases, leaving 16 bases not matched to a gene. CDR3 DNA: TGTGCCAGCTACTCCGGGACAGGGGGCAGACCCATGACCTACGAGCAGTACTTC. Translation gives CASYSGTGGRPMTYEQYF.

The chain carries TRBV4-1 and TRBJ2-5, with 7 positions matching TRBD2. TRBJ2-1 explains the end of the DNA better; the J call may be wrong. The CDR3 has 17 residues. Germline V gives CDR1 MGHRA, CDR2 YSYEKL. The CDR3 spells CASSQESLAVPLAEQFF. CDR3 nucleotide sequence: TGCGCCAGCAGCCAAGAAAGCCTAGCGGTTCCCCTAGCTGAGCAGTTCTTC.

This clonotype was counted a few times. This chain links TRBV3-1 with TRBJ2-5; the D gene is possibly TRBD1 (5 bases). CDR3 length equals 14 residues. Per the germline V gene, CDR1 is LGHDT and CDR2 is YNNKEL (reference sequence). V was shortened by 3 bases and J by 1 base, with 9 bases between the two germline ends. CDR3 loop: CASSHQGLQETQYF. In DNA, the CDR3 is TGTGCCAGCAGCCACCAGGGTCTCCAAGAGACCCAGTACTTC.

This chain links TRBV10-3 with TRBJ2-5; 11 bases align to TRBD1. Near its end, the DNA agrees better with TRBJ2-1, so the J call may be wrong. From germline, CDR1 is ENHRY and CDR2 SYGVKD. The CDR3 is 15 residues long. Written as DNA, the CDR3 is TGTGCCATCAGGCCGGGACAGGGGGACTACAATGAGCAGTTCTTC. Translating it yields CAIRPGQGDYNEQFF.

This clonotype came up many times. This chain joins TRBV4-3 and TRBJ2-3; D is possibly TRBD1 (6 bases). Germline V gene lookup returns CDR1 LGHNA and CDR2 YSLEER. With 0 bases removed from V and 1 base from J, the gap between germline ends came to 8 bases. CDR3 length: 15 residues. The CDR3 DNA reads as TGCGCCAGCAGCCAAGATAACAGGGGCACAGATACGCAGTATTTT. It yields the protein CASSQDNRGTDTQYF.

This rearrangement joins TRBV5-1 to TRBJ2-1; 10 bases fit TRBD1. Trimming removed 4 bases from V and 2 bases from J; junction bases left unmatched: 3. This CDR3 spans 15 amino acids. Germline-derived CDR1 and CDR2 are SGHRS and YFSETQ. The DNA of the CDR3 is TGCGCCAGCAGCATAGGACAGGGGGCCTACAATGAGCAGTTCTTC. This codes for CASSIGQGAYNEQFF. Combining the CDR3 with reference TRBV5-1 and TRBJ2-1 gives the whole variable domain KAGVTQTPRYLIKTRGQQVTLSCSPISGHRSVSWYQQTPGQGLQFLFEYFSETQRNKGNFPGRFSGRQFSNSRSEMNVSTLELGDSALYLCASSIGQGAYNEQFFGPGTRLTVL.

This clonotype has just a few counts. V is TRBV7-2 and J is TRBJ2-1, with TRBD2 matching 12 bases. Germline V gene sequence: CDR1 SGHTA, CDR2 FQGNSA. Unmatched junction bases numbered 5, after V lost 4 bases and J lost 4 bases. The CDR3 spans 16 residues. The CDR3 spells CASSSLAGGLYNEQFF. The CDR3 DNA sequence: TGTGCCAGCAGCTCCCTAGCGGGAGGGTTGTACAATGAGCAGTTCTTC.

This clonotype has just a few counts. This CDR3 is CASSQVETVAENPYQETQYF. In DNA form, the CDR3 reads TGCGCCAGCAGCCAAGTCGAGACTGTAGCGGAGAACCCGTACCAAGAGACCCAGTACTTC. V gene TRBV4-1 combines with J gene TRBJ2-5, with a tentative D call TRBD2 (6 bases). Trimming cost V 1 base and J 0 bases, with 24 bases left between them. The CDR3 length is 20 residues. In germline, CDR1 is MGHRA, CDR2 YSYEKL.

A few counts support this clonotype. The chain carries TRBV20-1 and TRBJ2-7; 10 bases match TRBD2. Losses at the gene ends were 8 bases for V and 5 bases for J; bases not matched to a gene: 12. Germline V gene sequence: CDR1 DFQATT, CDR2 SNEGSKA (reference sequence). The CDR3 is 14 residues long. CDR3 region: CSTIIAGGRNEQYF. CDR3 DNA: TGCAGTACGATAATAGCGGGAGGCAGAAACGAGCAGTACTTC.

In this sample, this clonotype turned up a few times. The chain combines TRBV20-1 with TRBJ1-4, with 8 nucleotides matching TRBD1. The CDR3 is 15 residues long. Trimming took 4 bases from V and 9 from J; bases not matched to a gene: 13. Germline CDR1 and CDR2: DFQATT and SNEGSKA (reference sequence). CDR3 DNA: TGCAGTGCTACCGCATTAGGACAGGGATGGAAAAAACTGTTTTTT. Its protein product is CSATALGQGWKKLFF.

V gene TRBV12-3 or TRBV12-4 combines with J gene TRBJ2-5, with a possible D match to TRBD2 (6 bases). Trimming left V 3 bases short and J 5 bases short, with 16 bases between. The CDR3 sequence is 15 residues long. The CDR3 bases are TGTGCCAGCAGTTTGGGGGGTGGCATAAGGGAGACCCAGTACTTC. Its translation is CASSLGGGIRETQYF.

The chain employs TRBV25-1 and TRBJ2-1; the D call may be TRBD1 or TRBD2 (5 bases each). V was shortened by 7 bases and J by 4 bases, with 11 bases between the two germline ends. The CDR3 is 13 amino acids. Germline CDR1 is MGHDK and CDR2 is SYGVNS. CDR3 bases: TGTGCCAGCAAGGGACCGGATTACAATGAGCAGTTCTTC. It encodes CASKGPDYNEQFF.

The V and J genes are TRBV4-3 and TRBJ1-5; D gene unclear. The germline V and J ends were trimmed by 0 bases and 3 bases, with 12 bases remaining between them. From germline, CDR1 is LGHNA and CDR2 YSLEER. The CDR3 is 16 amino acids. CDR3 in amino acids: CASSQDPGVFNQPQHF. Written as DNA, the CDR3 is TGCGCCAGCAGCCAAGATCCCGGGGTTTTCAATCAGCCCCAGCATTTT.

On this clonotype: Its ends do not fully match the called genes, so a read error is possible. The J gene is TRBJ2-1, the V gene TRBV7-2; unclear D gene. The CDR3 loop spans 12 amino acids. The V gene's germline CDR1 is SGHTA and CDR2 FQGNSA. CDR3 residues: CASRYSSNEQFF. DNA of the CDR3: TGTGCCAGCAGGTATTCCTCCAATGAGCAGTTCTTC. Supplemented by reference TRBV7-2 and TRBJ2-1, the full variable domain reads GAGVSQSPSNKVTEKGKDVELRCDPISGHTALYWYRQSLGQGLEFLIYFQGNSAPDKSGLPSDRFSAERTGGSVSTLTIQRTQQEDSAVYLCASRYSSNEQFFGPGTRLTVL.

The chain joins TRBV10-3 to TRBJ1-5; no firm D call. The germline gives CDR1 ENHRY, CDR2 SYGVKD. This CDR3 has 13 residues. Trimming removed 5 bases from V and 4 bases from J, with 9 bases in between. The CDR3 DNA reads TGTGCCATCAGTCTACAGCAAAATCAGCCCCAGCATTTT. This sequence encodes CAISLQQNQPQHF.